This entry lists 27 T cell receptor beta chains sequenced from one sample in a study of shared clonotypes between healthy human individuals. The table came from immunoSEQ multiplex PCR; TCRdb's copy has only in-frame clones and leaves some out. The sample records fewer than 2.5 million clones, roughly 93% being singletons. Sample: naive CD4+ T cells from PBMCs. As for subset: CD45RA+ positively selected. The receptors here all came from a man younger than 30 in good health. Some clones in this sample may be carry-over from other donors' samples.

This clone was observed a single time. Other DNA sequences within the sample encode an identical CDR3. J is TRBJ1-3 and V is TRBV5-1; 8 nucleotides agree with TRBD1. This CDR3 is built from 15 residues. The V and J ends lost 1 base and 4 bases, in that order; junction bases with no gene match: 4. Germline CDR1 is SGHRS and CDR2 is YFSETQ. The CDR3 region is CASSLTTGAGNTIYF. CDR3 nucleotides: TGCGCCAGCAGCTTGACGACAGGGGCCGGAAACACCATATATTTT.

The chain has TRBV4-3 and TRBJ2-5, with a tentative D call TRBD1 (5 bases). V lost 4 bases and J 4 bases, leaving 10 bases between the germline ends. The CDR3 consists of 13 residues. CDR1 and CDR2 (germline): LGHNA, YSLEER. The CDR3 spells CASSRGRGETQYF. The CDR3 nucleotides are TGCGCCAGCAGCCGGGGTAGGGGAGAGACCCAGTACTTC.

The rearrangement links TRBV11-3 to TRBJ1-1; D gene uncertain. CDR1 and CDR2 from the germline V gene are SGHNT and YENEEA. The CDR3 runs to 15 residues. V lost 7 bases, J lost 6 bases, and 21 bases lay in between. CDR3 sequence: CASIPFFEGGAEAFF. The DNA for the CDR3 is TGTGCCAGCATCCCCTTTTTTGAGGGCGGGGCTGAAGCTTTCTTT. The full variable domain, in which reference TRBV11-3 and TRBJ1-1 provide the parts outside the CDR3, is EAGVVQSPRYKIIEKKQPVAFWCNPISGHNTLYWYLQNLGQGPELLIRYENEEAVDDSQLPKDRFSAERLKGVDSTLKIQPAELGDSAVYLCASIPFFEGGAEAFFGQGTRLTVV.

The chain uses TRBV5-1 and TRBJ2-1; D might be TRBD1 or TRBD2, each matching 6 bases. Trimming shortened V by 4 bases and J by 3 bases, and 17 bases separated the two germline ends. Germline V gene data show CDR1 as SGHRS and CDR2 as YFSETQ. The CDR3 runs 16 residues. The CDR3 bases are TGCGCCAGCAGCCGCGGGTCCGGGGGCAGCTACAATGAGCAGTTCTTC. Translating it yields CASSRGSGGSYNEQFF.

CDR3 protein: CASSPTPGWGGRETQYF. The CDR3 DNA follows: TGTGCCAGCAGCCCAACCCCGGGTTGGGGGGGTCGGGAGACCCAGTACTTC. This chain uses TRBV7-8 with TRBJ2-5, with 7 bases identical to TRBD2. The germline gives CDR1 SGHVS, CDR2 FQNEAQ. Unmatched junction bases numbered 17, after V lost 5 bases and J lost 5 bases. This CDR3 has 17 amino acids.

The gene calls are TRBV4-2 and TRBJ1-6; D remains unclear. V lost 3 bases and J lost 5, with 11 bases in between. The germline CDR1 and CDR2 sequences are LGHNA and YNFKEQ. This CDR3 is 15 amino acids long. The CDR3 DNA sequence: TGTGCCAGCAGCCAGTGGCAGACGAATAATTCACCCCTCCACTTT. Translating it yields CASSQWQTNNSPLHF.

This chain links TRBV7-2 with TRBJ1-2, with D uncertain. CDR1 and CDR2 (germline): SGHTA, FQGNSA. Trimming stripped 1 base from V and 7 bases from J, with 16 bases between. The CDR3 covers 15 residues. The CDR3 sequence: CASSLVPEPTSGYTF. The CDR3 DNA is TGTGCCAGCAGCTTAGTTCCAGAACCCACCTCTGGCTACACCTTC.

In DNA, the CDR3 is TGCGCCAGCAGCAAAGAGACTAGCGGGAGGTACGAGCAGTACTTC. Its protein is CASSKETSGRYEQYF. The chain recombines TRBV5-1 with TRBJ2-7, with 13 nucleotides matching TRBD2. Germline V CDR1 and CDR2: SGHRS, YFSETQ. The junction had 5 bases not matched to a gene; V was cut back by 4 bases and J by 4 bases. The CDR3 extends over 15 amino acids.

V usage is TRBV21-1 and J usage is TRBJ2-5; the D call TRBD2 from the table was never checked on the DNA. TRBV21-1 is designated a pseudogene. There are 18 residues in the CDR3. CDR3 nucleotides: TGTGCCAGCAGCAAAGGAGGGACTAGCGGGAGGCCGCAAGAGACCCAGTACTTC. Protein: CASSKGGTSGRPQETQYF.

Points on this clone: Other DNA sequences within the sample encode an identical CDR3. This rearrangement joins TRBV28 to TRBJ1-5; D is ambiguous. Germline V gene data show CDR1 as MDHEN and CDR2 as SYDVKM. With 6 bases removed from V and 1 base from J, the gap between germline ends came to 4 bases. CDR3 size: 12 residues. The CDR3 protein is CASRQSNQPQHF. The DNA for the CDR3 is TGTGCCAGCAGGCAAAGCAATCAGCCCCAGCATTTT.

The rearrangement joins TRBV9 to TRBJ1-2, with no clear D. This CDR3 has 14 amino acids. V lost 4 bases and J lost 7, with 17 bases in between. From germline, CDR1 is SGDLS and CDR2 YYNGEE. The CDR3 sequence: CASSYADGPLGYTF. The CDR3 coding sequence is TGTGCCAGCAGCTACGCGGACGGGCCCCTTGGCTACACCTTC.

Comment on this clone: The same CDR3 also results from other DNA sequences found in this sample. The V call is TRBV5-1, the J call TRBJ2-5; TRBD2 matches at 11 bases. After removal of 4 bases from V and 2 bases from J, the junction contained 4 bases not matched to a gene. This CDR3 has 15 residues. The V gene's germline CDR1 is SGHRS and CDR2 YFSETQ. CDR3 region: CASSRLAGRQETQYF. CDR3 coding DNA: TGCGCCAGCAGCCGACTAGCGGGAAGACAAGAGACCCAGTACTTC.

CDR3 nucleotide sequence: TGTGCCAGCAGCCCGGAGGGTGGCTCCTACGAGCAGTACTTC. Amino acid sequence: CASSPEGGSYEQYF. The chain joins TRBV5-4 to TRBJ2-7, with D perhaps matching TRBD2 (6 bases). V was cut by 4 bases and J by 0 bases, with 11 bases left in between. The germline CDR1 and CDR2 sequences are SGHNT and YYREEE (reference sequence). This CDR3 spans 14 amino acids.

In regard to this clone: Other DNA variants within this sample encode the same CDR3. This chain connects TRBV29-1 to TRBJ2-4; D is perhaps TRBD1 (6 bases). There are 12 residues in the CDR3. Trimming took 6 bases from V and 8 from J, leaving 14 bases between them. Germline V gene lookup returns CDR1 SQVTM and CDR2 ANQGSEA. The CDR3 protein is CSVGGGSDIQYF. CDR3 sequence (DNA): TGCAGCGTCGGTGGGGGCTCGGACATTCAGTACTTC.

The rearrangement uses TRBV4-1 and TRBJ2-1; 10 positions match TRBD2. The CDR3 contains 17 residues. J was trimmed by 4 bases and V by 2 bases; bases with no gene match: 8. From germline, CDR1 is MGHRA and CDR2 YSYEKL. CDR3 protein: CASSQIAGGIPYNEQFF. The CDR3 DNA reads TGCGCCAGCAGCCAAATAGCGGGGGGTATCCCGTACAATGAGCAGTTCTTC.

This chain links TRBV19 with TRBJ1-1; D is ambiguous. The CDR3 sequence is 19 residues long. The germline gives CDR1 LNHDA, CDR2 SQIVND (reference sequence). Trimming took off 1 base at V and 2 bases at J, with 23 bases between the two ends. The CDR3 region is CASSIGVEGYWGRNTEAFF. The CDR3 nucleotides read TGTGCCAGTAGTATAGGTGTGGAGGGTTATTGGGGTAGAAACACTGAAGCTTTCTTT.

This rearrangement joins TRBV5-1 to TRBJ2-7, with 9 bases identical to TRBD2. This CDR3 is 15 amino acids long. The V and J ends lost 4 bases and 7 bases, in that order; junction bases with no gene match: 12. Looked up from germline, CDR1 is SGHRS and CDR2 is YFSETQ. As DNA, the CDR3 is TGCGCCAGCAGCCAAGGACTAGCGCGACCTGGAGAGCAGTACTTC. It translates to CASSQGLARPGEQYF.

The chain links TRBV9 to TRBJ1-1; perhaps TRBD1 as D (5 bases). Trimming removed 6 bases at V and 1 base at J, with 16 bases between. There are 15 residues in the CDR3. Germline V CDR1 and CDR2: SGDLS, YYNGEE. CDR3 region: CASNPMGHPNTEAFF. The CDR3 nucleotides read TGTGCCAGCAACCCCATGGGGCACCCGAACACTGAAGCTTTCTTT.

V and J are TRBV7-3 and TRBJ2-7; a weak D match, TRBD2 (6 bases). Trimming shortened V by 2 bases and J by 0 bases, and 11 bases separated the two germline ends. The CDR3 consists of 15 residues. Looked up from germline, CDR1 is SGHTA and CDR2 is FQGTGA. DNA of the CDR3: TGTGCCAGCAGCTTAGGGACTGGCAGCTCCTACGAGCAGTACTTC. Translated: CASSLGTGSSYEQYF.

This clone was counted a single time. The chain joins TRBV11-2 to TRBJ1-4; D call uncertain. The CDR3 spans 14 residues. V lost 2 bases and J 5 bases, leaving 9 bases between the germline ends. Germline V gene lookup returns CDR1 SGHAT and CDR2 FQNNGV. The CDR3 loop reads CASSLNSKNEKLFF. The CDR3 DNA is TGTGCCAGCAGCTTAAATTCGAAGAATGAAAAACTGTTTTTT. Full variable domain (remainder filled in from reference TRBV11-2 and TRBJ1-4): EAGVAQSPRYKIIEKRQSVAFWCNPISGHATLYWYQQILGQGPKLLIQFQNNGVVDDSQLPKDRFSAERLKGVDSTLKIQPAKLEDSAVYLCASSLNSKNEKLFFGSGTQLSVL.

V and J are TRBV6-6 and TRBJ2-7; D possibly matches TRBD1 or TRBD2 (5 bases each). V was clipped by 5 bases and J by 1 base, with 12 bases between them. From germline, CDR1 is MNHNY and CDR2 SVGAGI (reference sequence). The CDR3 is 14 residues long. CDR3 sequence: CASSSHGGSYEQYF. The DNA of the CDR3 is TGTGCCAGCAGTAGTCATGGGGGTTCCTACGAGCAGTACTTC.

This chain joins TRBV30 and TRBJ1-3; no reliable D call. CDR1 is GTSNPN and CDR2 is SVGIG in the germline V gene (reference sequence). The ends were cut back, 5 bases at V and 0 bases at J, with 26 bases in the middle. The CDR3 has 19 amino acids. The CDR3 loop is CAWGSGYGAPSDSGNTIYF. Written as DNA, the CDR3 is TGTGCCTGGGGGTCTGGGTACGGAGCGCCTTCCGACTCTGGAAACACCATATATTTT.

The chain recombines TRBV9 with TRBJ2-1; the match to TRBD1 covers 9 bases. This CDR3 has 14 amino acids. The germline gives CDR1 SGDLS, CDR2 YYNGEE. The V and J ends lost 2 bases and 6 bases, in that order; junction bases with no gene match: 3. CDR3 sequence reads: CASSVGTGTNEQFF. CDR3 nucleotide sequence: TGTGCCAGCAGCGTTGGGACAGGGACCAATGAGCAGTTCTTC.

The chain recombines TRBV7-2 with TRBJ2-2; D not certain. CDR3 length equals 15 residues. V was pared by 0 bases and J by 1 base, with 6 bases between. Germline CDR1 reads SGHTA; CDR2 reads FQGNSA. In DNA, the CDR3 is TGTGCCAGCAGCTTAGCCCCTATGAACACCGGGGAGCTGTTTTTT. Translation: CASSLAPMNTGELFF.

Worth noting for this clone: The sample carries other DNA sequences with the same CDR3. This chain uses TRBV7-9 with TRBJ1-2; D unclear. Germline CDR1 is SEHNR and CDR2 is FQNEAQ (reference sequence). The V gene lost 5 bases and the J gene lost 3 bases, with 7 bases spanning the gap. This CDR3 is 12 amino acids long. The CDR3 nucleotides are TGTGCCAGCAGCCCCGGGGACTATGGCTACACCTTC. Its protein is CASSPGDYGYTF.

CDR3 protein: CASRTNRDTYNEQFF. The CDR3 nucleotides read TGTGCCAGCAGGACGAACAGGGATACGTACAATGAGCAGTTCTTC. The rearrangement links TRBV7-2 to TRBJ2-1, with D perhaps matching TRBD1 (6 bases). The CDR3 contains 15 residues. Trimming stripped 6 bases from V and 4 bases from J, with 16 bases between. Germline CDR1 reads SGHTA; CDR2 reads FQGNSA.

The chain uses TRBV15 and TRBJ2-7; 7 nucleotides agree with TRBD2. Germline CDR1 LNHNV, CDR2 YYDKDF (reference sequence). The CDR3 extends over 16 amino acids. The V and J ends lost 0 bases and 0 bases, in that order; junction bases with no gene match: 5. CDR3 nucleotide sequence: TGTGCCACCAGCAGAGATGGGGGGGGTTTCTCCTACGAGCAGTACTTC. Its translation: CATSRDGGGFSYEQYF. Using reference TRBV15 and TRBJ2-7 for the parts outside the CDR3, the full variable domain is DAMVIQNPRYQVTQFGKPVTLSCSQTLNHNVMYWYQQKSSQAPKLLFHYYDKDFNNEADTPDNFQSRRPNTSFCFLDIRSPGLGDTAMYLCATSRDGGGFSYEQYFGPGTRLTVT.